This record concerns one T cell receptor beta chain sequence. Its target is unknown. One end of the junction varies from germline; a read error may be responsible. The sample is drawn from a study of Graves' ophthalmopathy and Graves' hyperthyroidism. Whole-study findings and limits: Most expanded clonotypes from thyroid (those above 0.001 frequency) were also found in blood.

There are 15 residues in the CDR3. The germline V gene encodes CDR1 ENHRY and CDR2 SYGVKD. Using RNA transcripts, the TCR beta CDR3 regions were amplified. First-round RT-PCR employed HTBI primers, with a second-round multiplex PCR after it. TCRdb ran MiXCR on the multiplex PCR reads and lists one entry per CDR3 protein. The sample records hundreds of thousands of distinct CDR3 sequences, around 40% being singletons. The gene calls are TRBV10-3 and TRBJ1-3; D is unresolved. Sequenced: peripheral blood. The receptor was derived from an adult man with Graves' ophthalmopathy. This CDR3 reads CAISAQRAYGYTIYF. CDR3 DNA: TGCGCCATCAGTGCACAGCGTGCCTATGGCTACACCATATATTTT.